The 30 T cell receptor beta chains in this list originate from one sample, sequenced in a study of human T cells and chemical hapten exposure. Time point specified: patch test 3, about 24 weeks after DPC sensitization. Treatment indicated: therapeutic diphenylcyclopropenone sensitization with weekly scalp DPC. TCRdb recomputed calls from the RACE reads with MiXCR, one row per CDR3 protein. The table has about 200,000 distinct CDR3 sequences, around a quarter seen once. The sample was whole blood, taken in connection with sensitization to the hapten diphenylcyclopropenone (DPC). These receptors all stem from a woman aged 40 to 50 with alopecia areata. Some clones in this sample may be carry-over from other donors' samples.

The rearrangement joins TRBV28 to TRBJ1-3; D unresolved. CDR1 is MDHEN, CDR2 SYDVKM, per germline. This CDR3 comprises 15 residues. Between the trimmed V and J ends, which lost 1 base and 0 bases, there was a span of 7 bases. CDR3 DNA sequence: TGTGCCAGCAGTTTATTTTCCGTCTCTGGAAACACCATATATTTT. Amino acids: CASSLFSVSGNTIYF. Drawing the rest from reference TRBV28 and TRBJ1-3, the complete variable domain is DVKVTQSSRYLVKRTGEKVFLECVQDMDHENMFWYRQDPGLGLRLIYFSYDVKMKEKGDIPEGYSVSREKKERFSLILESASTNQTSMYLCASSLFSVSGNTIYFGEGSWLTVV.

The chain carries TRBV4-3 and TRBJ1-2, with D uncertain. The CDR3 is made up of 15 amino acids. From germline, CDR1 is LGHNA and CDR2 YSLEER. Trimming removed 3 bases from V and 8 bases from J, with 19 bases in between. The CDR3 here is CASSQSGSGSQGYTF. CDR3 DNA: TGCGCCAGCAGCCAGTCGGGTTCAGGCTCTCAAGGCTACACCTTC.

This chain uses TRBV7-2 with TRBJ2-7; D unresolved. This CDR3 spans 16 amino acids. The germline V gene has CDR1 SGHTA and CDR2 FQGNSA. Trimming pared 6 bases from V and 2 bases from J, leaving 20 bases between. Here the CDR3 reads CASSTNSIIPAYEQYF. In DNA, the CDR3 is TGTGCCAGCAGTACCAACTCAATCATACCGGCCTACGAGCAGTACTTC.

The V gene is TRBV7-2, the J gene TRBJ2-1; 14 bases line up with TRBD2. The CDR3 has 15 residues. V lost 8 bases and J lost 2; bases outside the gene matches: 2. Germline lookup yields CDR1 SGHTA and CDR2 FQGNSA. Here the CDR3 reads CASGTSGSAYNEQFF. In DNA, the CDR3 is TGTGCCAGCGGGACTAGCGGGAGCGCCTACAATGAGCAGTTCTTC.

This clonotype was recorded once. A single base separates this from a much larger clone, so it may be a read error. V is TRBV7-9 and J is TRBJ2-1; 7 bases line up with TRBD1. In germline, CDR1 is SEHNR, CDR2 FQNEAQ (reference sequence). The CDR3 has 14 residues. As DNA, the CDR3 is TGTGTCAGCCATAATCAGGGGGCCTACAATGAGCAGTTCTTC. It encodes CVSHNQGAYNEQFF. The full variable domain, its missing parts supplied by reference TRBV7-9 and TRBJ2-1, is DTGVSQNPRHKITKRGQNVTFRCDPISEHNRLYWYRQTLGQGPEFLTYFQNEAQLEKSRLLSDRFSAERPKGSFSTLEIQRTEQGDSAMYLCVSHNQGAYNEQFFGPGTRLTVL.

The CDR3 loop is CSVEVGRFPLGTQYF. For the CDR3, the DNA is TGCAGCGTTGAAGTCGGGAGGTTTCCCCTAGGGACCCAGTACTTC. The chain carries TRBV29-1 and TRBJ2-5; TRBD2 aligns across 7 bases. This CDR3 is 15 amino acids long. V shed 1 base and J 7 bases; nucleotides not matched to a gene: 12. Germline CDR1 reads SQVTM; CDR2 reads ANQGSEA.

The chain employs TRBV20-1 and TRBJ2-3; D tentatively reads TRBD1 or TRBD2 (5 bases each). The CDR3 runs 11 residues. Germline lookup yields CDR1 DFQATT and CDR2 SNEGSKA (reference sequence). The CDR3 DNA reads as TGCAGCATGGGGGGCACAGATACGCAGTATTTT. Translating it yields CSMGGTDTQYF.

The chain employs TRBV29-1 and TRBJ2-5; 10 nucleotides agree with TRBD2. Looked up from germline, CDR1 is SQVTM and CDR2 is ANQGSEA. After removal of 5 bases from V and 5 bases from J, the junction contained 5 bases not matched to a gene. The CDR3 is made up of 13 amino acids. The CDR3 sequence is CSVRLAGAETQYF. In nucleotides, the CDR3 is TGCAGCGTTAGGCTAGCGGGAGCGGAGACCCAGTACTTC.

The CDR3 nucleotides are TGCAGCGGGGGGGACAGGGGAAGAAATGGCTACACCTTC. It encodes CSGGDRGRNGYTF. The chain couples TRBV29-1 to TRBJ1-2; the match to TRBD1 covers 10 bases. V dropped 7 bases and J dropped 6; count of bases not matched to a gene: 8. The CDR3 totals 13 residues. Germline assignment: CDR1 SQVTM and CDR2 ANQGSEA. Full variable domain (missing parts from reference TRBV29-1 and TRBJ1-2): SAVISQKPSRDICQRGTSLTIQCQVDSQVTMMFWYRQQPGQSLTLIATANQGSEATYESGFVIDKFPISRPNLTFSTLTVSNMSPEDSSIYLCSGGDRGRNGYTFGSGTRLTVV.

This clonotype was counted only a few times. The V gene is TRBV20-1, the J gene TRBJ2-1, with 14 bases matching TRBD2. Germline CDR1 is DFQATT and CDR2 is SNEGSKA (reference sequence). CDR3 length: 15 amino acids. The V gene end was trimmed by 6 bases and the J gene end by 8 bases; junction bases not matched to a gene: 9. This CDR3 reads CSAGLAGGLADEQFF. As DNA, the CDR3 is TGCAGTGCCGGACTAGCGGGAGGCCTAGCGGATGAGCAGTTCTTC.

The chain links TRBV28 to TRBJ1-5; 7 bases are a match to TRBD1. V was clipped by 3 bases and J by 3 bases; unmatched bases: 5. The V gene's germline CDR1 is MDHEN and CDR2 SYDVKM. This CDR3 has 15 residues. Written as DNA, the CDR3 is TGTGCCAGCAGTTTTGGGGGGACAGTCAATCAGCCCCAGCATTTT. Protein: CASSFGGTVNQPQHF. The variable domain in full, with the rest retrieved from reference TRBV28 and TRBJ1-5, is DVKVTQSSRYLVKRTGEKVFLECVQDMDHENMFWYRQDPGLGLRLIYFSYDVKMKEKGDIPEGYSVSREKKERFSLILESASTNQTSMYLCASSFGGTVNQPQHFGDGTRLSIL.

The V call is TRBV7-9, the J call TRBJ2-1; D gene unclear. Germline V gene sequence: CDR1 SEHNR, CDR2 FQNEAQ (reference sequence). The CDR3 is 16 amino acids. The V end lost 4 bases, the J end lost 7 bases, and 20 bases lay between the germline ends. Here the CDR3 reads CASSSPLRWERNEQFF. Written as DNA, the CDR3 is TGTGCCAGCAGCTCCCCACTGCGGTGGGAACGGAATGAGCAGTTCTTC.

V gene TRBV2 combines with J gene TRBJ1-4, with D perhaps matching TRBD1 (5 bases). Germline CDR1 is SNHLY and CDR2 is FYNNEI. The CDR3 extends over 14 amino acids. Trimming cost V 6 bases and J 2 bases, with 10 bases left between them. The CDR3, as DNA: TGTGCCAGCAGCCCCGGGACTACTAATGAAAAACTGTTTTTT. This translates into CASSPGTTNEKLFF.

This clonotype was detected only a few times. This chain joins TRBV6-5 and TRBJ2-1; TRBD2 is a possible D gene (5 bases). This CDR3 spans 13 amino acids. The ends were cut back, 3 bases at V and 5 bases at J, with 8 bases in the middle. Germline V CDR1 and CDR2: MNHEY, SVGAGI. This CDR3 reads CASSYDYHNEQFF. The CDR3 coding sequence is TGTGCCAGCAGTTATGACTACCACAATGAGCAGTTCTTC.

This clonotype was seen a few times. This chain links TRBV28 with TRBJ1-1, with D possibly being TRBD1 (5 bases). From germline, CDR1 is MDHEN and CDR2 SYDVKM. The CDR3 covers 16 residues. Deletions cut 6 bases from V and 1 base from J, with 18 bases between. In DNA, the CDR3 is TGTGCCAGCAGCCTCCAGGGTCAGGTGCGGAACACTGAAGCTTTCTTT. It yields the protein CASSLQGQVRNTEAFF.

The chain's CDR3 is CASSSGTSGKRADTQYF. CDR3 nucleotide sequence: TGTGCCAGCAGCTCCGGGACTAGCGGGAAAAGGGCAGATACGCAGTATTTT. The chain employs TRBV5-5 and TRBJ2-3; 13 bases are shared with TRBD2. Germline V CDR1 and CDR2: SGHKS, YYEKEE (reference sequence). This CDR3 comprises 17 residues. The trim removed 3 bases at V and 4 bases at J, leaving 8 bases unmatched.

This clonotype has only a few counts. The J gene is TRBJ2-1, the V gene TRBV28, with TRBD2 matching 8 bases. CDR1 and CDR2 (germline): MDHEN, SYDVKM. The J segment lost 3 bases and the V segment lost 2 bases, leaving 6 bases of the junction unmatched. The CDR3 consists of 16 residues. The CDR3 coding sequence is TGTGCCAGCAGTTTAGGAGGGGCGGGGGGCTACAATGAGCAGTTCTTC. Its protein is CASSLGGAGGYNEQFF.

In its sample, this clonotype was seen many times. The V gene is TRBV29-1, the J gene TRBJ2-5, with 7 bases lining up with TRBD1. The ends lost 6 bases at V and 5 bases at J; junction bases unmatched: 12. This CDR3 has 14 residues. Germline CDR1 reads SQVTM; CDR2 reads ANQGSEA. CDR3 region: CSVPKGTVGETQYF. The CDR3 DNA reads TGCAGCGTCCCGAAAGGGACAGTCGGGGAGACCCAGTACTTC.

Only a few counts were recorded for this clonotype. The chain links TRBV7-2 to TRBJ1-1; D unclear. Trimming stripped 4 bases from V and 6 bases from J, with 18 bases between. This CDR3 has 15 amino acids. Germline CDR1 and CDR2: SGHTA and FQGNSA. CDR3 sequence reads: CASSSRRGTEAEAFF. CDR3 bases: TGTGCCAGCAGCTCACGGCGGGGTACGGAGGCTGAAGCTTTCTTT.

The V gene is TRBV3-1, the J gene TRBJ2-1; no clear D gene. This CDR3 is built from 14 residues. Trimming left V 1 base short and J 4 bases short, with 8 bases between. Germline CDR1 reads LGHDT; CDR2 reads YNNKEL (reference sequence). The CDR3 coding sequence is TGTGCCAGCAGCCAAGCTCTAGTATACAATGAGCAGTTCTTC. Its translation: CASSQALVYNEQFF.

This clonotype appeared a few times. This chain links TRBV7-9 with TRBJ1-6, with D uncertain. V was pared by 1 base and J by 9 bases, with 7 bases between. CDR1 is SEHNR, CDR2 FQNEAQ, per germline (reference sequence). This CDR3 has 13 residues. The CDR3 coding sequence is TGTGCCAGCAGCTTAGGGTCGAGTTCACCCCTCCACTTT. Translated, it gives CASSLGSSSPLHF.

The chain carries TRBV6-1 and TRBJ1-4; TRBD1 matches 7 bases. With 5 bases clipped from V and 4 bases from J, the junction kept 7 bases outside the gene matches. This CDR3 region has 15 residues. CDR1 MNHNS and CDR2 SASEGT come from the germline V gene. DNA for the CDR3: TGTGCCAGCAGTACTAGACAGGGTCTTAATGAAAAACTGTTTTTT. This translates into CASSTRQGLNEKLFF.

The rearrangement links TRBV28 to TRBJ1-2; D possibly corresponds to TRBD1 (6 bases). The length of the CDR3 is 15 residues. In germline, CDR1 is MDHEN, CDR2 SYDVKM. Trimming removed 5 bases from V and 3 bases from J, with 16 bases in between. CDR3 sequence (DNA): TGTGCCAGCAGTGCTGGACAGACCTCTGACTATGGCTACACCTTC. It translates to CASSAGQTSDYGYTF.

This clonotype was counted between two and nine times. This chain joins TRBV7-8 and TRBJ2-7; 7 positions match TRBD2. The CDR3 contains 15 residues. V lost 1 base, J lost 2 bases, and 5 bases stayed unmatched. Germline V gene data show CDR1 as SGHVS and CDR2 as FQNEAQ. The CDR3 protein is CASSLGASGAYEQYF. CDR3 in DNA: TGTGCCAGCAGCTTAGGGGCTAGCGGTGCCTACGAGCAGTACTTC.

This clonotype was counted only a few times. The CDR3 here is CASSLPGGDDQPQHF. CDR3 DNA: TGTGCCAGCAGTTTACCAGGGGGCGATGATCAGCCCCAGCATTTT. This chain uses TRBV28 with TRBJ1-5; TRBD1 matches 8 bases. CDR3 length equals 15 residues. Germline V lookup: CDR1 MDHEN, CDR2 SYDVKM. The V gene end was trimmed by 2 bases and the J gene end by 5 bases; junction bases not matched to a gene: 5.

The CDR3 DNA reads TGCAGTTCGACAGGGGGACTCTACAATGAGCAGTTCTTC. Residues: CSSTGGLYNEQFF. The chain has TRBV20-1 and TRBJ2-1; 9 nucleotides line up with TRBD1. Germline V CDR1 and CDR2: DFQATT, SNEGSKA (reference sequence). This CDR3 has 13 amino acids. J lost 3 bases, V lost 8 bases, and 5 bases had no gene match.

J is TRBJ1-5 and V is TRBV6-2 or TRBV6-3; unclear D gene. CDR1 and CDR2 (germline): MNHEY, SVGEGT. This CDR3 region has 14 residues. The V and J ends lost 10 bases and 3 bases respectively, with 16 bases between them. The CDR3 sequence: CATRRLMDNQPQHF. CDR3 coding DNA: TGTGCCACCCGCCGCCTGATGGACAATCAGCCCCAGCATTTT.

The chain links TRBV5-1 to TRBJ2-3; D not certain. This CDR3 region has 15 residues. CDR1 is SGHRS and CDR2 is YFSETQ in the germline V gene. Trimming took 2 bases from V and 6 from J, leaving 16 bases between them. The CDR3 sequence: CASSLRRQALDTQYF. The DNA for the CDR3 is TGCGCCAGCAGCTTACGCAGGCAGGCCCTTGATACGCAGTATTTT.

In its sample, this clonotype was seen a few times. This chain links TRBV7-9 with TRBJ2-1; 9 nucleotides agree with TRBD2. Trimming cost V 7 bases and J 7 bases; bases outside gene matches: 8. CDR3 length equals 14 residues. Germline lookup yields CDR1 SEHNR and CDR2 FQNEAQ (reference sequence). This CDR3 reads CASTSGTSLNEQFF. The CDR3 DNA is TGTGCCAGCACCTCCGGGACTAGCCTAAATGAGCAGTTCTTC.

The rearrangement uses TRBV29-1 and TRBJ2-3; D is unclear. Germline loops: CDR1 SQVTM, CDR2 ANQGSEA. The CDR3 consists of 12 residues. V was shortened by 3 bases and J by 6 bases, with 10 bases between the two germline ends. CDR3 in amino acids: CSVDGGGDTQYF. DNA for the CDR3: TGCAGCGTTGATGGTGGTGGGGATACGCAGTATTTT.